This T cell receptor beta chain was recorded in a study of T cell changes during pregnancy in multiple sclerosis. The germline V gene encodes CDR1 SGDLS and CDR2 YYNGEE. V dropped 6 bases and J dropped 0; count of bases not matched to a gene: 6. This CDR3 has 14 residues. Sequenced by immunoSEQ multiplex PCR; TCRdb stores in-frame clones only, minus some. This table has tens of thousands of clones, roughly 90% appearing once. The source was CD8+ T cells from peripheral blood mononuclear cells, collected before pregnancy. The chain has TRBV9 and TRBJ2-7, with 7 bases that match TRBD2. This sequence was found in a female donor with multiple sclerosis, enrolled in a pregnancy study. CDR3: CASNRAGTSYEQYF. CDR3 nucleotide sequence: TGTGCCAGCAACCGAGCGGGGACCTCCTACGAGCAGTACTTC.